The rows below give T cell receptor beta chains drawn from one sample of a study of long-term antiretroviral therapy in people with HIV. Produced via immunoSEQ multiplex PCR; TCRdb's table is partial and in-frame only. The sample includes about 25,000 clones, around 85% seen only once; the top ten take 15% to 20%. The starting material was unsorted PBMCs, obtained 1.2 years after starting antiretroviral therapy. The source of these receptors is a man in his forties or fifties with HIV. Each CDR3 is given with its conserved first and last residue. D genes are given only for firm matches. The size of a clone is reported for some rows only, either as once, few or many, or as a class for expanded clones.

j_call d_call clone_size v_call cdr3_nt cdr3_aa
TRBJ1-1 TRBD1 . TRBV6-6 TGTGCCAGTCTTTCGACAGGGAGGACTGAAGCTTTCTTT CASLSTGRTEAFF
TRBJ2-7 TRBD2 . TRBV5-1 TGCGCCAGCAGCTGGAGTTGGACTAGCGGGGGGGTCGAGCAGTACTTC CASSWSWTSGGVEQYF
TRBJ2-7 TRBD2 . TRBV11-2 TGTGCCAGCAGCCCGGGGGGGTCCTACGAGCAGTACTTC CASSPGGSYEQYF
TRBJ2-1 TRBD2 . TRBV5-4 TGTGCCAGCAGTCCCGGGACTAGTCCCTACAATGAGCAGTTCTTC CASSPGTSPYNEQFF
TRBJ2-6 . once TRBV6-6 TGTGCCAGCAATACTGGCGGCTCTGGGGCCAACGTCCTGACTTTC CASNTGGSGANVLTF
TRBJ2-3 . . TRBV7-2 TGTGCCAGCAGCCCAGGGCGAAGGGCGGTAAATACGCAGTATTTT CASSPGRRAVNTQYF
TRBJ1-6 . . TRBV21-1 TGTGCCAGCAGCAAAACCTCTAGACAGGGCATTCACATCTATAATTCACCCCTCCACTTT CASSKTSRQGIHIYNSPLHF
TRBJ1-6 . . TRBV6-5 TGTGCCAGCAGTTCCCATCCCCTTGTGGCACCCCTCCACTTT CASSSHPLVAPLHF
TRBJ1-1 TRBD1 . TRBV6-5 TGTGCCAGCAGTGGGGACAGACCAACTGAAGCTTTCTTT CASSGDRPTEAFF
TRBJ1-6 . medium-sized TRBV7-9 TGTGCCAGCAGCTGGACGGGGGGATTTGATTCACCCCTCCACTTT CASSWTGGFDSPLHF
TRBJ1-6 . few TRBV6-5 TGTGCCAGCAGCCGGACAGAGTCCTATAATTCACCCCTCCACTTT CASSRTESYNSPLHF
TRBJ2-3 TRBD2 . TRBV27 TGTGCCAGCAGTTTATGGCGGGGGAGCACAGATACGCAGTATTTT CASSLWRGSTDTQYF
TRBJ2-7 . . TRBV15 TGTGCCACCAGCAGAGTCGCCCGGGATATCGAGCAGTACTTC CATSRVARDIEQYF
TRBJ1-2 TRBD1 . TRBV5-1 TGCGCCAGCAGCCTGGACCGGACAGGGGGCAATCATGGCTACACCTTC CASSLDRTGGNHGYTF
TRBJ2-3 TRBD2 few TRBV11-2 TGTGCCAGCAGCTTAGGTACAGCGGGGGGGACAGATACGCAGTATTTT CASSLGTAGGTDTQYF
TRBJ1-1 . . TRBV18 TGTGCCAGCTCACCCCAAAACACTGAAGCTTTCTTT CASSPQNTEAFF
TRBJ2-7 . . TRBV11-2 TGTGCCAGCAGCTTGGGGACACCGGACTACGAGCAGTACTTC CASSLGTPDYEQYF
TRBJ1-5 . few TRBV4-1 TGCGCCAGCAGCCAAGTAGACTTGTTTGCCCATCAGCCCCAGCATTTT CASSQVDLFAHQPQHF
TRBJ1-2 . . TRBV5-1 TGCGCCAGCAGCTTGGTGACAGGTGGGGGAATCTACTATGGCTACACCTTC CASSLVTGGGIYYGYTF
TRBJ2-3 . . TRBV28 TGTGCCAGCAGCTCCCCCGGGGCGGGCACAGATACGCAGTATTTT CASSSPGAGTDTQYF
TRBJ2-2 TRBD2 once TRBV2 TGTGCCAGCAGTTTAAGACTAGCGGGGTATTCGGCCGGGGAGCTGTTTTTT CASSLRLAGYSAGELFF
TRBJ1-6 . . TRBV4-1 TGCGCCAGCAGCCAAGAAGGAGGGACTGGTTCTTCACCCCTCCACTTT CASSQEGGTGSSPLHF
TRBJ1-2 . . TRBV14 TGTGCCAGCAGCCCCTCTCCTAACTATGGCTACACCTTC CASSPSPNYGYTF
TRBJ2-1 . . TRBV28 TGTGCCAGCGGGAGGGACAGGAACTACAATGAGCAGTTCTTC CASGRDRNYNEQFF
TRBJ1-2 TRBD1 . TRBV7-8 TGTGCCAGCAGCTTAGACGACAGGGGTGGGTATGGCTACACCTTC CASSLDDRGGYGYTF
TRBJ1-2 . . TRBV12-5 TGTGCTAGTGGTTTGGGGACAGACCGCTATGGCTACACCTTC CASGLGTDRYGYTF
TRBJ2-3 . . TRBV7-8 TGTGCCAGCAGCCCGCGGGATACGCAGTATTTT CASSPRDTQYF
TRBJ2-5 . . TRBV4-3 TGCGCCAGCAGCAGGACAGACCAAGAGACCCAGTACTTC CASSRTDQETQYF
TRBJ2-6 TRBD1 . TRBV18 TGTGCCAGCTCAACCTCAGGGGGAGCTGGGGCCAACGTCCTGACTTTC CASSTSGGAGANVLTF
TRBJ2-3 . . TRBV9 TGTGCCAGCAGCGTAGGCACCGGGACCGCTAGCACAGATACGCAGTATTTT CASSVGTGTASTDTQYF
TRBJ1-3 . . TRBV25-1 TGTGCCAGCAGCACATCAACCTCTGGAAACACCATATATTTT CASSTSTSGNTIYF
TRBJ1-2 TRBD1 . TRBV6-5 TGTGCCGCCGGGAGGCAGGGGGGATTCGAGGGCTACACCTTC CAAGRQGGFEGYTF
TRBJ2-7 TRBD2 . TRBV18 TGTGCCAGCTCCGCCATCCCGGGAGGCCGACCTGACGAGCAGTACTTC CASSAIPGGRPDEQYF
TRBJ1-5 TRBD1 . TRBV18 TGTGCCAGCTCACCACTGGGACAGAAAAATCAGCCCCAGCATTTT CASSPLGQKNQPQHF
TRBJ1-2 . . TRBV7-9 TGTGCCAGCAGCGCGGCGACAGGTGGCTACACCTTC CASSAATGGYTF
TRBJ2-2 . . TRBV11-3 TGTGCCAGCAGCCCGTACCCAGGGGACACCGGGGAGCTGTTTTTT CASSPYPGDTGELFF
TRBJ2-7 TRBD2 . TRBV4-3 TGCGCCAGCAGCCAAGCAGATGTAGGCGGGGGACTACGCGAGCAGTACTTC CASSQADVGGGLREQYF
TRBJ1-1 . . TRBV19 TGTGCCACCCGGCCCGCGCAGCGCACTGAAGCTTTCTTT CATRPAQRTEAFF
TRBJ2-7 TRBD1 . TRBV7-2 TGTGCCAGCAGCTTAGGGCCGTCCGGGACAGCGGTCTCCTACGAGCAGTACTTC CASSLGPSGTAVSYEQYF
TRBJ1-2 . . TRBV27 TGTGCCAGCAGTTTTCATGGGCAGAACTATGGCTACACCTTC CASSFHGQNYGYTF
TRBJ1-1 . once TRBV11-1 TGTGCCAGCAGCTTAAGACGGATGAACACTGAAGCTTTCTTT CASSLRRMNTEAFF
TRBJ1-4 . . TRBV2 TGTGCCAGCGGGTTGTTGGCAGCTAATGAAAAACTGTTTTTT CASGLLAANEKLFF
TRBJ1-4 TRBD1 few TRBV7-9 TGTGCCAGCAGCTCGACGGCCGGGACAGCCACCCTTTCGAATGAAAAACTGTTTTTT CASSSTAGTATLSNEKLFF
TRBJ2-6 TRBD1 . TRBV7-7 TGTGCTAGCAGCCCAGGGACAGGGGCCTCTGGGGCCAACGTCCTGACTTTC CASSPGTGASGANVLTF
TRBJ2-3 . . TRBV7-3 TGTGCCAGCAGCTTAAGTGGCAGCCTAGATACGCAGTATTTT CASSLSGSLDTQYF
TRBJ1-2 TRBD1 . TRBV11-2 TGTGCCAGCAGCTCCCCCGGGACAGGGGGTGGCTACACCTTC CASSSPGTGGGYTF
TRBJ1-5 . . TRBV19 TGTGCCAGTAGTAAGGAGAAGGATCAGCCCCAGCATTTT CASSKEKDQPQHF
TRBJ2-3 TRBD1 . TRBV5-6 TGTGCCAGCAGCCGGACAGGGCCGCCTAGGACCGTGAGCACAGATACGCAGTATTTT CASSRTGPPRTVSTDTQYF
TRBJ2-1 . . TRBV6-5 TGTGCCAGCAGGATCGGGACGCGCTCCTACAATGAGCAGTTCTTC CASRIGTRSYNEQFF
TRBJ2-1 . . TRBV4-1 TGCGCCAGCAGCCACTTCGGAAAGGAGTCGTTCTTC CASSHFGKESFF
TRBJ1-2 TRBD1 . TRBV5-1 TGCGCCAGCAGCTTGGGAGCAGGGGGCAAGGTGAACTATGGCTACACCTTC CASSLGAGGKVNYGYTF
TRBJ2-3 TRBD2 few TRBV9 TGTGCCAGCAGCGTACTTCCTAGCGGGGGATCAGATACGCAGTATTTT CASSVLPSGGSDTQYF
TRBJ1-4 . . TRBV28 TGTGCCAGCAGTTTGCGCAAGGAAAAACTGTTTTTT CASSLRKEKLFF
TRBJ1-1 . . TRBV29-1 TGCAGCGTTGACAGGGGTCTTAACACTGAAGCTTTCTTT CSVDRGLNTEAFF
TRBJ2-1 TRBD2 . TRBV5-1 TGCGCCAGCAGCTTATATCCTAGCGGGGGGGTCCTGAATGAGCAGTTCTTC CASSLYPSGGVLNEQFF
TRBJ2-2 . once TRBV30 TGTGCCTGGAGTGAAGCCGGGGAGCTGTTTTTT CAWSEAGELFF